The subject of this entry is one T cell receptor (beta chain). Its antigen is undetermined. This specimen comes from a study of memory CD4+ T cells and cytomegalovirus serostatus. For the study at large: Of the healthy Belgian adults, several were CMV seropositive and 20 to 30 seronegative.

In the original workflow: Out-of-frame sequences were removed, leaving roughly 2,200,000 distinct TCRbeta sequences. This table comes from immunoSEQ multiplex PCR, and its TCRdb copy is limited to in-frame clones, with some not included. That table furnishes V, J and clone size, whereas the DNA furnished D and trimming. The sample lists about 57,000 clones; less than 80% were seen once. The sort gate was single viable CD3+CD4+CD8-CD45RO+ cells for memory CD4+ T cells. After thawing, CD4+ T cells were positively selected. CDR1 is SGHVS, CDR2 FQNEAQ, per germline. This CDR3 region has 14 residues. Trimming left V 2 bases short and J 4 bases short, with 12 bases between. General study points: About 40% of the roughly 160 known CMV-associated TCRbeta sequences appeared in CD4+ memory.

Source material: memory CD4+ T cells from blood. The chain uses TRBV7-8 and TRBJ2-7; no reliable D call. The sequence was collected from an adult in good health and CMV-seronegative. Here the CDR3 reads CASSLNTLLYEQYF. The DNA for the CDR3 is TGTGCCAGCAGCTTAAATACCTTACTTTACGAGCAGTACTTC. The full variable domain, with the rest looked up from reference TRBV7-8 and TRBJ2-7, is GAGVSQSPRYKVAKRGQDVALRCDPISGHVSLFWYQQALGQGPEFLTYFQNEAQLDKSGLPSDRFFAERPEGSVSTLKIQRTQQEDSAVYLCASSLNTLLYEQYFGPGTRLTVT.